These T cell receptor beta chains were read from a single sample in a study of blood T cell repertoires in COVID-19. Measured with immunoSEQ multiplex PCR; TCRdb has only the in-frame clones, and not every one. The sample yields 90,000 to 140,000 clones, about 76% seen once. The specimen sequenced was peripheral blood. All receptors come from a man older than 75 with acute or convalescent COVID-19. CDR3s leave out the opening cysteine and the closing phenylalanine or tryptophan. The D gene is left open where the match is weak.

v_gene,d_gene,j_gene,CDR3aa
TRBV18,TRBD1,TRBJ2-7,ASSLNPGQGAREQY
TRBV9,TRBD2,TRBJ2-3,ASSFGLAGGGTDTQY
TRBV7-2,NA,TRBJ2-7,ASSFLQTSYEQY
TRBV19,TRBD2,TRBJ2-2,ASSRAVAGDAGELF
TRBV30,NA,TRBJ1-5,AWSYEGQVPQH
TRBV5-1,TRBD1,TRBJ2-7,ASSPTGGYEQY
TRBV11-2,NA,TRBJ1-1,ASSLDRRMNTEAF
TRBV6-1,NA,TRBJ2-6,ASSEASGVAAGANVLT
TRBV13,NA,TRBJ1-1,ASRQTVYTEAF
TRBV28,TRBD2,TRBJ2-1,ASSDGSGGFYNEQF
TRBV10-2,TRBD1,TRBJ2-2,ASSEGLGRQGFPGELF
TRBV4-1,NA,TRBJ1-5,ASSQEGAQPQH
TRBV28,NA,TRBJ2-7,ASSPPLGGGWNEQY
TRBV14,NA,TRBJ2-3,ASSHLGALSTDTQY
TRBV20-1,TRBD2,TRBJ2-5,SASPTSEEETQY
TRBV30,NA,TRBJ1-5,AWKKSAGASNQPQH
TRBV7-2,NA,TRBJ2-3,ASSLGVSGGTDTQY
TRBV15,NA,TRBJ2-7,ATSRTGYSYEQY
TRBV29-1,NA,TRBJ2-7,SVVASKLEQY
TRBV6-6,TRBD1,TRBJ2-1,ASSAGTGEDNEQF
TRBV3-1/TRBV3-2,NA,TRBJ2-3,ASTGQSTDTQY
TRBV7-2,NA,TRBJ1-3,ASSFPQGTIY
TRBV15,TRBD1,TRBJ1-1,ATSREGRGLTEAF
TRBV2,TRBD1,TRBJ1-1,ASSEGTGTEAF
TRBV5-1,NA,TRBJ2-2,ASSPLGQGNTGELF
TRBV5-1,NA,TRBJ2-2,ASQGRTNTGELF
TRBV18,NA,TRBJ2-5,ASGTGGGETQY
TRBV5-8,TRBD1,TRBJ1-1,ASSITGQGVSEAF
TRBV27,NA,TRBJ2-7,ASSSGYREVEQY
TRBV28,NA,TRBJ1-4,ASSPPGSEEKLF
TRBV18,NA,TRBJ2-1,ASSPRGEPYNEQF
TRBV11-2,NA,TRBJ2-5,ASSSGSVSETQY
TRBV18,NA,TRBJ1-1,ASSPYGANTEAF
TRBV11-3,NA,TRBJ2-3,ASSLEADTDTQY
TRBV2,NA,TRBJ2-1,ASSDNRGNEQF
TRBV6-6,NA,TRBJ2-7,ASSYSTGEQY
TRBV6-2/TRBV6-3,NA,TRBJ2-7,ASSSNEGTSRLDEQY
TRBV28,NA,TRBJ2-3,ASSSGTRTDTQY
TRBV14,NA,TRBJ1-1,ASSPGGGSTF
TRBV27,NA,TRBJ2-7,ASSTENSYEQY
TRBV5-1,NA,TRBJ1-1,ASSSDTEAF
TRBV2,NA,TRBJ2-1,ASSLRGPSYNEQF
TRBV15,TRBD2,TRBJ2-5,ATSRSPGLAGGSETQY
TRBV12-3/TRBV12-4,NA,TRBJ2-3,ASEGGTDTQY
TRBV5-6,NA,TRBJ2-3,ASSLGLAYNTQY
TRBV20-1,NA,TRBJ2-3,SASRDTQY
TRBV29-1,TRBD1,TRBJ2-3,SVVRQGINTQY
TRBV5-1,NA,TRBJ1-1,ASSLGTGGTEAF
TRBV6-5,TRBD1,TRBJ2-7,ASRGGTGGSYEQY
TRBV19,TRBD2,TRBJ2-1,ASSPGGRGYNEQF
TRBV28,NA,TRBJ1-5,ASSLVQGTLGNQPQH
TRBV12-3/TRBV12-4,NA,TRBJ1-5,ASRRQDQPQH
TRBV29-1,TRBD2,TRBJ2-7,SVGLLAGVYEQY
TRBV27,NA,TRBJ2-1,ASSLSSYNEQF
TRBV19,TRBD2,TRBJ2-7,ASRKLAGNYEQY
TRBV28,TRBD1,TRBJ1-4,ASTYTGGFGEKLF